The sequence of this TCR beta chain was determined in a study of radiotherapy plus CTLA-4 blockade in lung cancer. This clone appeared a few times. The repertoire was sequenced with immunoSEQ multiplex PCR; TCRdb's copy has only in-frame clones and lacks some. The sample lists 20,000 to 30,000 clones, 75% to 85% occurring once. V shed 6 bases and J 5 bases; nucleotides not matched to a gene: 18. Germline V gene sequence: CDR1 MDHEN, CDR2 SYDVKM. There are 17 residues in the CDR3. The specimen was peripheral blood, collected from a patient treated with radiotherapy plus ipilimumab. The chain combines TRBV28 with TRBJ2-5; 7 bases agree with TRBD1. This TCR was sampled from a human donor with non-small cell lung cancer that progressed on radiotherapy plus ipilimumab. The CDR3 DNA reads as TGTGCCAGCAGCCTTCTCCCGATGGACAGGCTTTTTGAGACCCAGTACTTC. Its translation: CASSLLPMDRLFETQYF.